The T cell receptor beta chain under discussion was sequenced for a study of blood T cells in healthy people across ages. Together with a sample-barcoded 5' primer, a J-beta primer mix was included in a second PCR lasting about 6 to 11 cycles. TCRdb re-analysed the 5' RACE reads in MiXCR, keeping a single row per CDR3 protein. The repertoire holds 1.8 million or so distinct CDR3 sequences, with around 40% as singletons. Approximately 10 milliliters of peripheral blood were drawn from each donor into EDTA-treated tubes. Trimming removed 3 bases at V and 8 bases at J, with 13 bases between. The CDR3 contains 13 residues.

The origin of this receptor is a human donor in good health. The sample consisted of blood. This sequence joins TRBV12-3 or TRBV12-4 and TRBJ1-2, with a possible D match to TRBD1 (5 bases). The CDR3 bases are TGTGCCAGCAGTTTGGGCAACCCAGGGGGCTACACCTTC. It yields the protein CASSLGNPGGYTF.